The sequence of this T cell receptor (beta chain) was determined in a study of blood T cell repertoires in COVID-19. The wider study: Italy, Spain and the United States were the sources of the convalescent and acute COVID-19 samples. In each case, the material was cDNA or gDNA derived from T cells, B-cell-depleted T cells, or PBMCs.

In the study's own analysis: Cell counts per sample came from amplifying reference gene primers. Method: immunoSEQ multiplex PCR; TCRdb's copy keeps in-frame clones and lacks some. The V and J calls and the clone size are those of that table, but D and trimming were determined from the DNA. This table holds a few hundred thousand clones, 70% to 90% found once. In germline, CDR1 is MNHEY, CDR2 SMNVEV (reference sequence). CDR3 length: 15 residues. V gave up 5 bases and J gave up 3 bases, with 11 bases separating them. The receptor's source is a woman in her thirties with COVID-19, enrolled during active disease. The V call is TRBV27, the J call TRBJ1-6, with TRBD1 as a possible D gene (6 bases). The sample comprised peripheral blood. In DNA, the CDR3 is TGTGCCAGCAGTCCCCGACAGGACTATAATTCACCCCTCCACTTT. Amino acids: CASSPRQDYNSPLHF.